The present T cell receptor (beta chain) was sequenced within a study of glioma-infiltrating T cells after dendritic cell vaccination. Study details: Dendritic cell vaccination trial patients had either newly diagnosed or recurrent glioblastoma. Between about 2003 and 2012, patients got autologous tumor lysate-pulsed dendritic cell vaccines.

Trimming shortened V by 0 bases and J by 8 bases, and 14 bases separated the two germline ends. The germline V gene has CDR1 LGHNA and CDR2 YNFKEQ. The CDR3 is made up of 15 amino acids. This clone occurred a few times. The primer mix had 60 V beta and 13 J beta primers. TCRdb keeps only in-frame clones here, not all; method: immunoSEQ multiplex PCR. Of around 58,000 clones in the sample, around 83% were seen once. This material consisted of blood, taken before dendritic cell vaccination. The origin of this receptor is a human donor with glioblastoma. V is TRBV4-2 and J is TRBJ2-1, with D perhaps TRBD2 (6 bases). CDR3 amino acids: CASSQDKRGGYEQFF. CDR3 bases: TGTGCCAGCAGCCAAGATAAACGGGGAGGCTATGAGCAGTTCTTC.